The 21 T cell receptor beta chains listed next were all sequenced from one sample in a study of T cell responses to AZD1222 COVID-19 vaccine. Method: immunoSEQ multiplex PCR; TCRdb's copy keeps in-frame clones and lacks some. The repertoire holds about 120,000 clones, with roughly 93% as singletons. Sequencing used peripheral blood, obtained on day 0 of AZD1222 vaccination. These receptors all stem from an adult in good health.

This chain links TRBV27 with TRBJ1-4, with TRBD1 as a possible D gene (5 bases). Germline CDR1 MNHEY, CDR2 SMNVEV (reference sequence). V was trimmed by 6 bases and J by 7 bases, leaving 15 bases between them. The length of the CDR3 is 14 residues. In nucleotides, the CDR3 is TGTGCCAGCAGAAAGCAGGGTTTGGGTGAAAAACTGTTTTTT. Translated: CASRKQGLGEKLFF.

V gene TRBV7-8 combines with J gene TRBJ1-5; D unresolved. The V and J ends lost 5 bases and 7 bases respectively, with 9 bases between them. From germline, CDR1 is SGHVS and CDR2 FQNEAQ. The CDR3 length is 12 residues. The CDR3 coding sequence is TGTGCCAGCAGCGAAAAGTCGCAGCCCCAGCATTTT. This gives the protein CASSEKSQPQHF. Based on the CDR3 plus reference TRBV7-8 and TRBJ1-5, the full variable domain is GAGVSQSPRYKVAKRGQDVALRCDPISGHVSLFWYQQALGQGPEFLTYFQNEAQLDKSGLPSDRFFAERPEGSVSTLKIQRTQQEDSAVYLCASSEKSQPQHFGDGTRLSIL.

The chain couples TRBV27 to TRBJ1-4, with 11 bases identical to TRBD1. Germline-derived CDR1 and CDR2 are MNHEY and SMNVEV (reference sequence). The CDR3 totals 17 residues. V dropped 5 bases and J dropped 2; count of bases not matched to a gene: 7. The CDR3 DNA is TGTGCCAGCAGTAGGGTCGGGGACAGGGGGACTAATGAAAAACTGTTTTTT. Translated, it gives CASSRVGDRGTNEKLFF.

The chain has TRBV28 and TRBJ2-2; 11 nucleotides agree with TRBD1. CDR3 length: 16 amino acids. Germline values: CDR1 MDHEN, CDR2 SYDVKM. Trimming at V came to 5 bases and at J to 6 bases, leaving 8 bases not matched to a gene. CDR3 in DNA: TGTGCCAGCAGTCCCCCGGGACAGGGGGTCGCCGGGGAGCTGTTTTTT. Amino acids: CASSPPGQGVAGELFF.

V usage is TRBV24-1 and J usage is TRBJ1-1; TRBD1 aligns across 7 bases. The V segment lost 2 bases and the J segment 4 bases; nucleotides outside the gene matches: 9. This CDR3 has 16 amino acids. Germline-derived CDR1 and CDR2 are KGHDR and SFDVKD. In nucleotides, the CDR3 is TGTGCCACCAGTGATTCTCCTGACAGGGCCGGCACTGAAGCTTTCTTT. This sequence encodes CATSDSPDRAGTEAFF.

The CDR3 is CASSQYYSGGYTF. DNA of the CDR3: TGTGCCAGCAGCCAATACTATTCTGGGGGCTACACCTTC. V is TRBV7-2 and J is TRBJ1-2; D gene uncertain. The CDR3 extends over 13 amino acids. Germline CDR1 is SGHTA and CDR2 is FQGNSA. V shed 5 bases and J shed 8 bases, with 15 bases lying between them.

This clone has just one count. The V gene is TRBV3-1 (or the pseudogene TRBV3-2), the J gene TRBJ1-5; no definite D call. The germline CDR1 and CDR2 sequences are LGHDT and YNNKEL (reference sequence). The V and J ends lost 1 base and 7 bases respectively, with 8 bases between them. The CDR3 contains 13 residues. The CDR3 DNA is TGTGCCAGCAGCCAAGCGAACAGACAGCCCCAGCATTTT. Translated: CASSQANRQPQHF.

CDR3 DNA: TGTGCCACCAGTGATAAGGGAAGGAGCACAGATACGCAGTATTTT. Protein sequence: CATSDKGRSTDTQYF. The rearrangement joins TRBV24-1 to TRBJ2-3, with D hard to call. V lost 3 bases to trimming and J lost 0 bases, with 9 bases between them. CDR1 KGHDR and CDR2 SFDVKD come from the germline V gene. This CDR3 is built from 15 residues.

The V gene is TRBV29-1, the J gene TRBJ1-2; 8 bases map to TRBD1. V gave up 1 base and J gave up 7 bases; unmatched junction bases: 8. CDR3 length equals 14 residues. Per germline, CDR1 SQVTM and CDR2 ANQGSEA. CDR3 nucleotide sequence: TGCAGCGTTGAAGTGATGGACAGGGAGGTTGGCTACACCTTC. It specifies CSVEVMDREVGYTF.

In its sample, this clone was seen once. The genes are TRBV15 and TRBJ2-7; 8 positions agree with TRBD2. The CDR3 extends over 14 amino acids. Germline CDR1 reads LNHNV; CDR2 reads YYDKDF (reference sequence). The trim removed 5 bases at V and 4 bases at J, leaving 7 bases unmatched. CDR3 residues: CATSPRGGNYEQYF. As DNA, the CDR3 is TGTGCCACCAGCCCTCGGGGGGGAAATTACGAGCAGTACTTC.

The gene calls are TRBV5-1 and TRBJ1-5; the match to TRBD1 covers 7 bases. The CDR3 length is 14 residues. The J segment lost 3 bases and the V segment lost 4 bases, leaving 4 bases of the junction unmatched. Germline V lookup: CDR1 SGHRS, CDR2 YFSETQ. CDR3 protein: CASSLTGYNQPQHF. DNA of the CDR3: TGCGCCAGCAGCCTGACAGGGTACAATCAGCCCCAGCATTTT.

The V gene is TRBV7-2, the J gene TRBJ1-6; D unclear. Per germline, CDR1 SGHTA and CDR2 FQGNSA. The ends were cut back, 5 bases at V and 2 bases at J, with 13 bases in the middle. This CDR3 has 16 residues. CDR3 sequence (DNA): TGTGCCAGCAGCCCCTTTAAGGCTGCCTATAATTCACCCCTCCACTTT. This encodes CASSPFKAAYNSPLHF.

The chain links TRBV7-9 to TRBJ1-2; TRBD1 might be the D (5 bases). Germline CDR1 is SEHNR and CDR2 is FQNEAQ (reference sequence). V lost 2 bases and J 2 bases, leaving 12 bases between the germline ends. This CDR3 contains 15 residues. CDR3 protein: CASSLRTGLNYGYTF. The CDR3 coding sequence is TGTGCCAGCAGCTTAAGAACAGGCCTCAACTATGGCTACACCTTC.

The genes are TRBV6-5 and TRBJ1-1; D is ambiguous. V gave up 8 bases and J gave up 4 bases, with 8 bases separating them. The CDR3 is 11 amino acids. The germline V gene has CDR1 MNHEY and CDR2 SVGAGI. The CDR3 sequence: CASLILTEAFF. As DNA, the CDR3 is TGTGCCAGCCTCATACTCACTGAAGCTTTCTTT.

This sequence joins TRBV19 and TRBJ1-1, with TRBD1 matching over 9 bases. V lost 5 bases to trimming and J lost 5 bases; unmatched junction nucleotides: 9. The germline V gene has CDR1 LNHDA and CDR2 SQIVND (reference sequence). This CDR3 spans 15 amino acids. CDR3 region: CASSWGTGLGTEAFF. For the CDR3, the DNA is TGTGCCAGTAGTTGGGGGACAGGGCTAGGGACTGAAGCTTTCTTT.

This clone has just one count. The rearrangement links TRBV15 to TRBJ1-5, with D hard to call. The V end was cut by 3 bases, the J end by 5 bases, with 5 bases between. CDR3 size: 12 residues. The germline CDR1 and CDR2 sequences are LNHNV and YYDKDF (reference sequence). In nucleotides, the CDR3 is TGTGCCACCAGCAGGCTAGATCAGCCCCAGCATTTT. Protein sequence: CATSRLDQPQHF.

The gene calls are TRBV18 and TRBJ1-1, with 9 bases identical to TRBD1. Per the germline V gene, CDR1 is KGHSH and CDR2 is LQKENI. J was trimmed by 5 bases and V by 3 bases; bases with no gene match: 7. The CDR3 length is 15 residues. This chain's CDR3 is CASSPRGQGGTEAFF. DNA of the CDR3: TGTGCCAGCTCACCCCGGGGACAGGGAGGAACTGAAGCTTTCTTT.

This clone was counted a single time. V is TRBV30 and J is TRBJ1-3; no definite D call. Trimming left V 2 bases short and J 0 bases short, with 8 bases between. This CDR3 is 14 amino acids long. The germline V gene encodes CDR1 GTSNPN and CDR2 SVGIG (reference sequence). CDR3 sequence: CAWSLSLSGNTIYF. In DNA, the CDR3 is TGTGCCTGGAGTCTCAGTCTCTCTGGAAACACCATATATTTT.

The chain is built from TRBV15 and TRBJ2-1; 7 nucleotides match TRBD2. CDR3 size: 15 residues. Germline CDR1 LNHNV, CDR2 YYDKDF (reference sequence). V was clipped by 4 bases and J by 10 bases; unmatched bases: 13. The DNA of the CDR3 is TGTGCCACCAGCACCCATCTGGGGGGGGGATGGGAGCAGTTCTTC. The encoded protein is CATSTHLGGGWEQFF.

V gene TRBV5-1 combines with J gene TRBJ1-3; a weak D match, TRBD1 (6 bases). With 3 bases removed from V and 4 bases from J, the gap between germline ends came to 11 bases. The CDR3 has 14 residues. CDR1 and CDR2 from the germline V gene are SGHRS and YFSETQ. The CDR3 protein is CASSSEGVGNTIYF. In DNA, the CDR3 is TGCGCCAGCAGCTCAGAGGGGGTCGGAAACACCATATATTTT.

The chain joins TRBV5-4 to TRBJ2-1; D tentatively reads TRBD1 or TRBD2 (5 bases each). The CDR3 is 16 amino acids. Between the trimmed V and J ends, which lost 3 bases and 0 bases, there was a span of 13 bases. Germline CDR1 is SGHNT and CDR2 is YYREEE (reference sequence). The CDR3 region has the DNA TGTGCCAGCAGCTCCCGGGACGTAAGCTCCTACAATGAGCAGTTCTTC. Translating gives CASSSRDVSSYNEQFF.